This T cell receptor beta chain was recovered during a study of graft-versus-host responses after intestinal transplantation. Study-wide background: Anti-thymocyte globulin served as induction for all recipients, who then took tacrolimus and steroids for two to three years.

Note on this clone: The antigen is not known.

V shed 6 bases, J shed 6 bases, and the junction held 5 bases outside the gene matches. Germline CDR1 reads SNHLY; CDR2 reads FYNNEI. The CDR3 contains 12 residues. Study-wide results and limits: Researchers found peak circulating GvH clone levels linked to early post-transplant HvG declines. The study found high graft-versus-host to host-versus-graft clonal ratios in allografts of patients with graft-donor T cell macrochimerism. Detected in recipient marrow were GvH clones, some of which were first observed in ileum or blood.

Assay used: immunoSEQ multiplex PCR; TCRdb lists only in-frame clones, some missing. The sample contains approximately 100,000 clones, approximately 94% of which appear only once. The V and J genes are TRBV2 and TRBJ2-7; 7 bases line up with TRBD1. The clonotype originates from a human donor who received an intestinal transplant. Sequenced material: unstimulated CD8+ T cells sorted from spleen or lymph node cells, taken before intestinal transplant. This CDR3 is CASRETGIEQYF. DNA for the CDR3: TGTGCCAGCAGGGAGACAGGGATCGAGCAGTACTTC. Full variable domain (rest looked up from reference TRBV2 and TRBJ2-7): EPEVTQTPSHQVTQMGQEVILRCVPISNHLYFYWYRQILGQKVEFLVSFYNNEISEKSEIFDDQFSVERPDGSNFTLKIRSTKLEDSAMYFCASRETGIEQYFGPGTRLTVT.